The 11 T cell receptor beta chains listed next were all sequenced from one sample in a study of cytomegalovirus exposure and HLA in healthy donors. Primers for the PCR totalled 60 Vbeta and 13 Jbeta. Repertoires were generated with immunoSEQ multiplex PCR, while TCRdb's copy carries only in-frame clones and drops some. The table shows 100,000 or so clones, with around 71% occurring only once. The sample was PBMCs. All receptors come from a man aged 30 to 45 in good health and CMV-seronegative.

The CDR3 region is CASSPAAVEHTEAFF. As DNA, the CDR3 is TGCGCCAGCAGCCCCGCCGCCGTAGAGCACACTGAAGCTTTCTTT. The chain employs TRBV5-1 and TRBJ1-1, with unresolved D. CDR3 length: 15 residues. Trimming shortened V by 4 bases and J by 3 bases, and 16 bases separated the two germline ends. Germline V gives CDR1 SGHRS, CDR2 YFSETQ.

As to this clone: A read error may produce the germline difference seen at one junction end. This chain links TRBV7-9 with TRBJ2-7; 8 bases are a match to TRBD1. The CDR3 contains 16 residues. CDR1 SEHNR and CDR2 FQNEAQ come from the germline V gene (reference sequence). Here the CDR3 DNA reads TGTTCCAGCAGCTTACCCGCGACAGGGGCAATCTACGAGCAGTACTTC. Its translation is CSSSLPATGAIYEQYF.

V and J are TRBV5-1 and TRBJ2-7, with TRBD1 identical over 7 bases. The CDR3 has 15 residues. Losses at the gene ends were 0 bases for V and 0 bases for J; bases not matched to a gene: 3. Germline V gene sequence: CDR1 SGHRS, CDR2 YFSETQ. The CDR3 is CASSLGTGISYEQYF. The DNA of the CDR3 is TGCGCCAGCAGCTTGGGGACAGGTATCTCCTACGAGCAGTACTTC.

The genes are TRBV30 and TRBJ2-5; TRBD1 might be the D (6 bases). Trimming removed 3 bases at V and 5 bases at J, with 16 bases between. The CDR3 contains 14 residues. Per germline, CDR1 GTSNPN and CDR2 SVGIG (reference sequence). Here the CDR3 DNA reads TGTGCCTGGAGCCATGACAGGTTCTCCGAGACCCAGTACTTC. Amino acid sequence: CAWSHDRFSETQYF.

The V gene is TRBV28, the J gene TRBJ2-7; D is possibly TRBD1 (5 bases). The germline CDR1 and CDR2 sequences are MDHEN and SYDVKM. Deletions cut 2 bases from V and 4 bases from J, with 9 bases between. There are 13 residues in the CDR3. The CDR3 DNA sequence: TGTGCCAGCAGTTTAGGGGCCATTTACGAGCAGTACTTC. This translates into CASSLGAIYEQYF.

The genes are TRBV7-2 and TRBJ1-5; D may be TRBD1 (6 bases). The germline V gene encodes CDR1 SGHTA and CDR2 FQGNSA. CDR3 length equals 16 residues. Trimming cost V 5 bases and J 3 bases, with 17 bases left between them. CDR3 residues: CASSPERGAVNQPQHF. The DNA of the CDR3 is TGTGCCAGCAGCCCCGAACGGGGGGCTGTCAATCAGCCCCAGCATTTT.

The rearrangement links TRBV9 to TRBJ1-1; maybe TRBD1 (6 bases). Germline V CDR1 and CDR2: SGDLS, YYNGEE. CDR3 length: 16 residues. Trimming stripped 4 bases from V and 5 bases from J, with 21 bases between. The DNA of the CDR3 is TGTGCCAGCAGCCTGGACAGTCACGACTTGGGAACTGAAGCTTTCTTT. Translating gives CASSLDSHDLGTEAFF.

The chain employs TRBV27 and TRBJ1-1; D is perhaps TRBD1 (5 bases). V gave up 8 bases and J gave up 8 bases, with 15 bases separating them. This CDR3 region has 12 residues. Germline CDR1 and CDR2: MNHEY and SMNVEV (reference sequence). DNA for the CDR3: TGTGCCAGCCGGGGGACTTATGGGGAAGCTTTCTTT. Its translation: CASRGTYGEAFF.

This chain links TRBV4-3 with TRBJ1-1, with TRBD1 matching 7 bases. Per germline, CDR1 LGHNA and CDR2 YSLEER. The CDR3 is made up of 16 amino acids. Trimming removed 0 bases from V and 5 bases from J; junction bases left unmatched: 9. The CDR3 protein is CASSQDSARGVTEAFF. The CDR3 coding sequence is TGCGCCAGCAGCCAAGATTCCGCCAGGGGGGTTACTGAAGCTTTCTTT.

This chain links TRBV2 with TRBJ2-4; 15 bases line up with TRBD2. Germline CDR1 is SNHLY and CDR2 is FYNNEI. V was pared by 6 bases and J by 8 bases, with 2 bases of the junction left unmatched. The length of the CDR3 is 14 residues. The CDR3 DNA follows: TGTGCCAGCAGGGGACTAGCGGGGGGAGACATTCAGTACTTC. Protein sequence: CASRGLAGGDIQYF.

The chain is built from TRBV19 and TRBJ2-4; 8 bases fit TRBD1. V lost 0 bases, J lost 0 bases, and 13 bases stayed unmatched. This CDR3 region has 20 residues. Germline values: CDR1 LNHDA, CDR2 SQIVND (reference sequence). CDR3 coding DNA: TGTGCCAGTAGTATAGATTGGGCCTCTAGAGGACAGGGAGCCAAAAACATTCAGTACTTC. The encoded protein is CASSIDWASRGQGAKNIQYF.